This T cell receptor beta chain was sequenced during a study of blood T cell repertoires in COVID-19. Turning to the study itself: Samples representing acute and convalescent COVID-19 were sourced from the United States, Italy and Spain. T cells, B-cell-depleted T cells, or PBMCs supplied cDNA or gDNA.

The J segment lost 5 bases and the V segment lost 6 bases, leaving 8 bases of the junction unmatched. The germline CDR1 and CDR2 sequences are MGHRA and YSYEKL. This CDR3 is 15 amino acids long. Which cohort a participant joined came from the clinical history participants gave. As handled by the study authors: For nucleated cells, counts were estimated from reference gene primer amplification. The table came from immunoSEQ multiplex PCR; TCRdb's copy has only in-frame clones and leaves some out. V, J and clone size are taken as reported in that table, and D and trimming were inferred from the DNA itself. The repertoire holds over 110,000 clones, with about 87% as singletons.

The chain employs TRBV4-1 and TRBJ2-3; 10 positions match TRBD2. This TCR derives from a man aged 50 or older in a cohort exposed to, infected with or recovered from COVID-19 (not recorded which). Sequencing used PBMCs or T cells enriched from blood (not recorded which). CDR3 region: CASRELAGAKDTQYF. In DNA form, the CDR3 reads TGCGCCAGCAGGGAGCTAGCGGGAGCGAAAGATACGCAGTATTTT.